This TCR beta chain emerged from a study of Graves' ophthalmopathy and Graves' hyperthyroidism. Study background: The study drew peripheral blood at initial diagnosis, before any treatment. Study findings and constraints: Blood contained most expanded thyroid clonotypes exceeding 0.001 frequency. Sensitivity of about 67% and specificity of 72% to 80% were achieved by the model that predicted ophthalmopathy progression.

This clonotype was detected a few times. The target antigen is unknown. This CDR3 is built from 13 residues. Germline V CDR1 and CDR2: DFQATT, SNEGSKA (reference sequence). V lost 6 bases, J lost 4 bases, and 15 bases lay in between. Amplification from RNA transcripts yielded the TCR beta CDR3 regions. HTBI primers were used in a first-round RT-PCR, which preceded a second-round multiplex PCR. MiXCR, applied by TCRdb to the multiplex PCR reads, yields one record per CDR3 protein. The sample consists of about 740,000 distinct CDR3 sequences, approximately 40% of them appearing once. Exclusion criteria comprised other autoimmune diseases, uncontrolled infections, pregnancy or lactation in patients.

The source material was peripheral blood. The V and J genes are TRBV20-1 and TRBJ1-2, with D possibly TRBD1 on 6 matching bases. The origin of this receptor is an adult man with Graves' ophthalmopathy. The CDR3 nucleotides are TGCAGTGCCCATTCAGGGGTTCGCTATGGCTACACCTTC. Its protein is CSAHSGVRYGYTF.